These 24 T cell receptor beta chains came from one sample sequenced in a study of beta chain features in type 1 diabetes. All of the isolated RNA was reverse transcribed, so expressed TCRB transcripts were sequenced. The repertoire was sequenced with immunoSEQ multiplex PCR; TCRdb's copy has only in-frame clones and lacks some. Of hundreds of thousands of clones detected, approximately 10% appear once; the ten largest clones hold approximately 0.015%. Their antigens remain unidentified. Study outcomes and limitations: Shortening of TCRB CDR3s, moderate but significant, appeared in all four CD4+ subsets of Type 1 diabetes patients.

The sequenced sample was naive CD4+ T cells from blood. The source is a man aged 30-40 years with type 1 diabetes.

The rearrangement joins TRBV29-1 to TRBJ2-5; tentatively, D is TRBD1 (8 bases). The V end was cut by 7 bases, the J end by 5 bases, with 14 bases between. From germline, CDR1 is SQVTM and CDR2 ANQGSEA. The CDR3 loop spans 12 amino acids. The CDR3 DNA reads TGCAGCGCACAGGGGGGGAGCGAGACCCAGTACTTC. This sequence encodes CSAQGGSETQYF.

The rearrangement uses TRBV5-6 and TRBJ2-1; 9 bases line up with TRBD1. The germline gives CDR1 SGHDT, CDR2 YYEEEE. The J segment lost 0 bases and the V segment lost 1 base, leaving 2 bases of the junction unmatched. The CDR3 is 16 amino acids. The CDR3 DNA is TGTGCCAGCAGCTTGATGGGACAGGGCTCCTACAATGAGCAGTTCTTC. As protein: CASSLMGQGSYNEQFF.

This clone was detected a few times. The chain couples TRBV5-1 to TRBJ2-1; 10 nucleotides line up with TRBD1. The germline V gene has CDR1 SGHRS and CDR2 YFSETQ. This CDR3 has 15 residues. The junction had 3 bases not matched to a gene; V was cut back by 0 bases and J by 6 bases. The CDR3, as DNA: TGCGCCAGCAGCTTGGAGGGACAGGGGATCAATGAGCAGTTCTTC. Amino acids: CASSLEGQGINEQFF.

This clone was seen a handful of times. The chain carries TRBV5-4 and TRBJ2-5; D perhaps matches TRBD1 (6 bases). With 10 bases removed from V and 2 bases from J, the gap between germline ends came to 9 bases. Per germline, CDR1 SGHNT and CDR2 YYREEE (reference sequence). The CDR3 sequence is 11 residues long. The CDR3 spells CAYGQQETQYF. CDR3 coding DNA: TGTGCCTACGGACAGCAAGAGACCCAGTACTTC.

The genes are TRBV5-4 and TRBJ2-3; 12 bases map to TRBD2. The germline CDR1 and CDR2 sequences are SGHNT and YYREEE (reference sequence). The CDR3 is made up of 15 amino acids. Trimming cost V 4 bases and J 5 bases; bases outside gene matches: 5. The CDR3 here is CASSPSGGAKDTQYF. In nucleotides, the CDR3 is TGTGCCAGCAGCCCTAGCGGGGGGGCCAAAGATACGCAGTATTTT. The complete variable domain, with remaining parts taken from reference TRBV5-4 and TRBJ2-3, reads ETGVTQSPTHLIKTRGQQVTLRCSSQSGHNTVSWYQQALGQGPQFIFQYYREEENGRGNFPPRFSGLQFPNYSSELNVNALELDDSALYLCASSPSGGAKDTQYFGPGTRLTVL.

The gene calls are TRBV7-9 and TRBJ1-2; 8 positions match TRBD1. The CDR3 is 13 amino acids. Germline CDR1 reads SEHNR; CDR2 reads FQNEAQ (reference sequence). V shed 5 bases and J 4 bases; nucleotides not matched to a gene: 3. CDR3 amino acids: CASSRTGPYGYTF. CDR3 bases: TGTGCCAGCAGCCGGACAGGGCCCTATGGCTACACCTTC.

This clone came up a few times. This rearrangement joins TRBV19 to TRBJ1-5; tentative D call: TRBD1 (5 bases). The germline CDR1 and CDR2 sequences are LNHDA and SQIVND (reference sequence). The CDR3 has 14 amino acids. V lost 3 bases and J lost 7, with 13 bases in between. CDR3 loop: CASSILGGEQPQHF. CDR3 sequence (DNA): TGTGCCAGTAGTATTCTCGGAGGGGAACAGCCCCAGCATTTT. The full variable domain, completed using reference TRBV19 and TRBJ1-5, is DGGITQSPKYLFRKEGQNVTLSCEQNLNHDAMYWYRQDPGQGLRLIYYSQIVNDFQKGDIAEGYSVSREKKESFPLTVTSAQKNPTAFYLCASSILGGEQPQHFGDGTRLSIL.

The CDR3 here is CASSQDRGRNEQYF. Here the CDR3 DNA reads TGTGCCAGCAGCCAGGACAGGGGGCGAAACGAGCAGTACTTC. This chain connects TRBV7-2 to TRBJ2-7, with 11 bases matching TRBD1. Germline V gene lookup returns CDR1 SGHTA and CDR2 FQGNSA. The CDR3 is 14 residues long. J lost 5 bases, V lost 5 bases, and 5 bases had no gene match.

The chain combines TRBV5-4 with TRBJ1-2; D is undetermined. The CDR3 extends over 16 amino acids. Germline V gives CDR1 SGHNT, CDR2 YYREEE (reference sequence). V was cut by 4 bases and J by 0 bases, with 16 bases left in between. The CDR3 DNA is TGTGCCAGCAGCCTACCTTCCAATCGAGCTAACTATGGCTACACCTTC. It yields the protein CASSLPSNRANYGYTF.

This clone showed up just a few times. V usage is TRBV2 and J usage is TRBJ1-1; D is undetermined. CDR1 and CDR2 (germline): SNHLY, FYNNEI. The CDR3 sequence is 12 residues long. V was trimmed by 4 bases and J by 8 bases, leaving 11 bases between them. CDR3 nucleotide sequence: TGTGCCAGCAGTGTCGGTGCCCTCGAAGCTTTCTTT. Translated, it gives CASSVGALEAFF.

This clone showed up just a few times. The chain links TRBV10-3 to TRBJ2-5; 7 bases are a match to TRBD2. The germline V gene encodes CDR1 ENHRY and CDR2 SYGVKD. This CDR3 contains 14 residues. The V and J ends lost 3 bases and 4 bases, in that order; junction bases with no gene match: 5. The CDR3: CAISERGDGETQYF. The CDR3 DNA follows: TGTGCCATCAGTGAACGGGGGGACGGAGAGACCCAGTACTTC.

V is TRBV28 and J is TRBJ2-1; 8 bases fit TRBD1. Germline V gene sequence: CDR1 MDHEN, CDR2 SYDVKM. The CDR3 has 12 residues. Trimming removed 6 bases from V and 12 bases from J; junction bases left unmatched: 7. DNA for the CDR3: TGTGCCAGCAGCGGACAGGGAATTCTGCAGTTCTTC. Its protein product is CASSGQGILQFF.

This clone turned up a few times. The genes are TRBV20-1 and TRBJ1-5; D might be TRBD1 (5 bases). Trimming removed 4 bases at V and 11 bases at J, with 12 bases between. The CDR3 has 11 residues. CDR1 DFQATT and CDR2 SNEGSKA come from the germline V gene (reference sequence). The CDR3 nucleotides read TGCAGTGCTAAGGGGTTTGGAGCCCAGCATTTT. Translation gives CSAKGFGAQHF.

The CDR3 region has the DNA TGTGCCAGCAGCTTAGTGGGGGGAGCGGTCGGCTACACCTTC. Amino acid sequence: CASSLVGGAVGYTF. This sequence joins TRBV7-2 and TRBJ1-2, with D maybe TRBD1 (5 bases). Between the trimmed V and J ends, which lost 1 base and 8 bases, there was a span of 14 bases. Germline V lookup: CDR1 SGHTA, CDR2 FQGNSA. The CDR3 loop spans 14 amino acids.

The chain combines TRBV29-1 with TRBJ2-6, with TRBD2 matching over 7 bases. Germline V CDR1 and CDR2: SQVTM, ANQGSEA. Losses at the gene ends were 7 bases for V and 0 bases for J; bases not matched to a gene: 6. The CDR3 sequence is 15 residues long. The CDR3 coding sequence is TGCAGCGCCCTGGGGGGGAACTCTGGGGCCAACGTCCTGACTTTC. Translation: CSALGGNSGANVLTF.

This clone was seen a few times. This chain uses TRBV6-1 with TRBJ1-2; the match to TRBD1 covers 9 bases. J lost 3 bases, V lost 5 bases, and 4 bases had no gene match. Germline V CDR1 and CDR2: MNHNS, SASEGT. The CDR3 sequence is 14 residues long. This chain's CDR3 is CASSPDRGYYGYTF. The CDR3 DNA is TGTGCCAGCAGTCCGGACAGGGGATACTATGGCTACACCTTC.

This clone was counted between two and nine times. The chain recombines TRBV5-1 with TRBJ2-5; D possibly corresponds to TRBD1 (6 bases). The CDR3 is 18 amino acids. V was pared by 0 bases and J by 1 base, with 19 bases between. Per the germline V gene, CDR1 is SGHRS and CDR2 is YFSETQ. CDR3 nucleotides: TGCGCCAGCAGCTTGGGGGCAGGGGATTCGATGATCCAAGAGACCCAGTACTTC. Its translation: CASSLGAGDSMIQETQYF.

This clone was recorded a few times. J is TRBJ1-6 and V is TRBV27, with D unclear. Trimming cost V 3 bases and J 5 bases, with 5 bases left between them. CDR1 and CDR2 from the germline V gene are MNHEY and SMNVEV (reference sequence). The CDR3 covers 13 residues. Here the CDR3 DNA reads TGTGCCAGCAGTTTCAGGCATAATTCACCCCTCCACTTT. It specifies CASSFRHNSPLHF.

This clone has a handful of counts. The chain recombines TRBV2 with TRBJ2-2; the match to TRBD2 covers 7 bases. Germline V CDR1 and CDR2: SNHLY, FYNNEI. The CDR3 sequence is 14 residues long. With V trimmed by 4 bases and J by 7 bases, 6 bases remained unmatched. DNA of the CDR3: TGTGCCAGCAGTGGGGACTACTGGGACGGGGAGCTGTTTTTT. It encodes CASSGDYWDGELFF.

This clone was picked up a small number of times. The chain links TRBV5-4 to TRBJ2-1, with TRBD2 identical over 8 bases. CDR1 is SGHNT and CDR2 is YYREEE in the germline V gene (reference sequence). The V gene end was trimmed by 5 bases and the J gene end by 12 bases; junction bases not matched to a gene: 10. There are 13 residues in the CDR3. The CDR3 region is CASRPSGGPRQFF. CDR3 nucleotide sequence: TGTGCCAGCAGGCCAAGCGGGGGCCCGAGGCAGTTCTTC.

This clone has a handful of counts. The V gene is TRBV30, the J gene TRBJ2-7; the match to TRBD2 covers 14 bases. J gave up 1 base and V 0 bases, and 5 bases lay outside the gene matches. The CDR3 sequence is 17 residues long. Germline CDR1 and CDR2: GTSNPN and SVGIG (reference sequence). The CDR3 region is CAWSVQRTSGGSYEQYF. CDR3 DNA: TGTGCCTGGAGTGTACAAAGGACTAGCGGGGGGTCCTACGAGCAGTACTTC. The complete variable domain, with remaining parts taken from reference TRBV30 and TRBJ2-7, reads SQTIHQWPATLVQPVGSPLSLECTVEGTSNPNLYWYRQAAGRGLQLLFYSVGIGQISSEVPQNLSASRPQDRQFILSSKKLLLSDSGFYLCAWSVQRTSGGSYEQYFGPGTRLTVT.

In this sample, this clone turned up a few times. The J gene is TRBJ2-7, the V gene TRBV25-1, with D perhaps matching TRBD1 (5 bases). The CDR3 sequence is 14 residues long. V dropped 3 bases and J dropped 5 bases, with 14 bases sitting between them. Germline-derived CDR1 and CDR2 are MGHDK and SYGVNS. DNA for the CDR3: TGTGCCAGCAGTGATGGGGCGGCCTGGAACGAGCAGTACTTC. Translating gives CASSDGAAWNEQYF.

For this clone: Germline and junction disagree at one end, which may indicate a read error. J is TRBJ2-3 and V is TRBV7-2; 7 bases agree with TRBD1. Germline CDR1 and CDR2: SGHTA and FQGNSA. The CDR3 consists of 13 residues. The CDR3 region is CASSRTGADTQYF. CDR3 sequence (DNA): TGCGCCAGCAGCCGAACAGGGGCAGATACGCAGTATTTT.

The chain links TRBV4-3 to TRBJ2-1; 9 bases are shared with TRBD1. The germline gives CDR1 LGHNA, CDR2 YSLEER. This CDR3 is built from 17 residues. V dropped 0 bases and J dropped 7; count of bases not matched to a gene: 10. CDR3 amino acids: CASSQDQTGGGTNEQFF. The CDR3 DNA sequence: TGCGCCAGCAGCCAAGACCAGACAGGGGGGGGGACTAATGAGCAGTTCTTC.